This T cell receptor (beta chain) emerged from a study of shared clonotypes between healthy human individuals (dated by TCRdb to between 2020 and 2021). Describing the broader study: Two women and a few men aged 18 to 49 years were included in the cohort. The study deeply sequenced blood TCR repertoires of 5 or 6 healthy adults to estimate repertoire size and the extent of clonotype sharing between individuals. Libraries were prepared and TCR repertoires were sequenced by different laboratories using diverse techniques, in order to increase sequencing depth and limit assay-specific biases. For each donor, CD4 naive and CD4 memory were each given three plates, CD8 naive was given two plates, and CD8 memory was given one plate. Per donor, leukapheresis produced somewhere between about 0.94 and 9.5 billion PBMCs. Here is what the overall study found, with its caveats: Pairwise subsampling indicated that sequencing depth was expected to affect the degree of clonotype sharing among donors. Sampling was restricted to blood, and TCR repertoires in tissues likely differ from the TCR repertoires found in blood. Naive subsets generally had larger estimated clonotype richness than memory subsets did. Rarefaction of sorted-subset datasets indicated incomplete sequencing despite the large sequencing depth. When several donors were compared, the shared fraction of clonotypes was around 5.1% for naive CD4, 3% to 4% for naive CD8, 2.3% for memory CD4, and 0.35% to 0.5% for memory CD8. Higher generation probabilities were observed for clonotypes shared by all four sorted-subset donors than for non-shared clonotypes. Because the study included only a small number of donors, the genetic and exposure-history diversity represented was limited.

Using the deep immunoSEQ assay, multiplex PCR amplified TCR CDR3 regions from genomic DNA. Extracted genomic DNA from each cell subset was distributed evenly across all wells of several immunoSEQ 96-well plates, and each plate was treated as a replicate. Each replicate PCR for sorted subsets received about 200 ng genomic DNA, equal to tens of thousands of T cell genomes. The purified libraries were quantified using a Qubit 3.0 fluorometer, sized with a Bioanalyzer 2100, and then quantified again using the KAPA Library Quantification kit. Every immunoSEQ 96-well plate was sequenced on a dedicated single-read 150-cycle Illumina NextSeq 550 flow cell. The authors' pipeline ran thus. The immunoSEQ output contained only junctional sequences without quality scores, so filtering could not match that applied to full-length reads. To assign V/J genes and CDR3, sequences were annotated against IMGT germline references using PyIR, a Python wrapper for IgBLAST v1.9. Any read was removed if the V/J assignment was weak (E-value above 1e-6), the CDR3 was missing, or the read contained stop codons, out-of-frame junctions, or ambiguous translated residues. A V3J clonotype was defined by an identical inferred V gene, J gene, and CDR3 amino acid sequence. Percentage overlap between repertoires was calculated by dividing the number of shared unique clonotypes by the size of the smaller repertoire. RTK rarefaction, the Chao1 estimator, and Recon v2.1 estimates of unobserved clonotypes were used to assess repertoire richness. For all TCRbeta clonotypes obtained by the gDNA method from a few donors, generation probabilities were computed with OLGA. In TCRdb, the immuneACCESS table is reduced to in-frame sequences with V and J assigned. These tables do not hold every clone; where another copy was compared, an unresolved V gene accounts for under half, and the others remain unexplained. V and J calls and clone size are copied from that table; D and trimming were computed from the DNA. This sample has 1.6 million or so clones in its table, and roughly 96% of those were observed once. 0.95% to 1.5% of the sample belongs to the ten largest clones.

Relative to germline, V is missing 8 bases and J is missing 4 bases, with 8 bases of the junction outside any gene match. CDR1 LNHDA and CDR2 SQIVND were looked up in the germline V gene (reference sequence). The CDR3 goes from the cysteine to the phenylalanine over 14 residues. Only the CDR3 part of the read is kept: 42 bases, read in frame from the first base. Healthy HIV-negative adults with no recently reported acute infections or vaccinations were included as donors. Every donor was a Caucasian adult living in Nashville, Tennessee, USA. Magnetic negative selection was used to enrich CD4+ T cells, after which naive cells were positively selected on CD45RA and the negative fraction became the memory subset. After blood collection by leukapheresis, PBMCs were isolated using Ficoll-Histopaque density gradient centrifugation and then cryopreserved in the vapor phase of liquid nitrogen. Purity and quantity of every magnetically sorted T cell population were checked by analytical flow cytometry. Each sorted fraction had its genomic DNA isolated and then quantified by UV absorbance on a Nanodrop 2000c.

As to this clone: The clone's antigen remains unknown. No base quality information exists; no much larger clone differs at one position.

Material for sequencing was naive CD4+ T cells sorted from blood. This sample's cell subset or site label indicates: CD45RA+ positively selected. This clonotype was obtained from a man aged 30 to 45 in good health. The rearrangement combines TRBV19 with TRBJ2-3; TRBD2 agrees with 8 junctional bases. The CDR3 protein sequence reads: CASRSSGRADTQYF. The DNA sequence is as follows: TGTGCCAGTCGTTCCTCCGGGAGGGCAGATACGCAGTATTTT.